These 12 T cell receptor beta chains originate from one sample sequenced in a study of Ad26.COV2.S vaccination and SARS-CoV-2 variants. The treatment denotes: roughly 20 received Ad26.COV2.S at low or high dose, single or two shots; 5 received placebo; per-sample allocation not given. Samples analyzed were those drawn on day 63 after the first vaccine or placebo injection. The table came from immunoSEQ multiplex PCR; TCRdb's copy has only in-frame clones and leaves some out. The table lists roughly 320,000 clones, more than 70% of them singletons. The specimen comprised peripheral blood, sampled in a trial of Ad26.COV2.S vaccine versus placebo. These receptors originate from a person aged 18-60 years who received the Ad26.COV2.S COVID-19 vaccine or a placebo.

The chain's CDR3 is CASSYAAPQRGRWRLGYEQYF. The CDR3 DNA reads as TGTGCCAGCAGTTACGCCGCCCCTCAGCGGGGCCGTTGGCGGCTTGGCTACGAGCAGTACTTC. J is TRBJ2-7 and V is TRBV6-2 or TRBV6-3; 7 positions agree with TRBD2. The germline CDR1 and CDR2 sequences are MNHEY and SVGEGT. The trim removed 2 bases at V and 3 bases at J, leaving 25 bases unmatched. The CDR3 totals 21 residues.

Turning to this clone: Other DNA sequences in this specimen translate into the identical CDR3. The chain joins TRBV29-1 to TRBJ1-1; D is undetermined. This CDR3 is built from 12 residues. The germline V and J ends were trimmed by 4 bases and 2 bases, with 8 bases remaining between them. The germline gives CDR1 SQVTM, CDR2 ANQGSEA. CDR3 amino acids: CSVGGRNTEAFF. As DNA, the CDR3 is TGCAGCGTTGGAGGTAGAAACACTGAAGCTTTCTTT.

V gene TRBV7-2 combines with J gene TRBJ1-6; tentatively, D is TRBD1 (6 bases). CDR3 length: 15 residues. CDR1 and CDR2 from the germline V gene are SGHTA and FQGNSA. V lost 5 bases and J lost 6, with 14 bases in between. The CDR3 DNA reads as TGTGCCAGCAGCCCCTTGTGGGGGGCTAATTCACCCCTCCACTTT. It specifies CASSPLWGANSPLHF.

J is TRBJ2-5 and V is TRBV11-3; 11 nucleotides line up with TRBD2. V lost 5 bases to trimming and J lost 1 base; unmatched junction nucleotides: 6. The germline V gene encodes CDR1 SGHNT and CDR2 YENEEA. This CDR3 has 16 amino acids. CDR3 sequence reads: CASSLGSGGAQETQYF. The CDR3 bases are TGTGCCAGCAGCCTAGGTAGCGGGGGGGCCCAAGAGACCCAGTACTTC.

This clone was found many times. This chain joins TRBV4-1 and TRBJ2-1; possibly TRBD1 for D (6 bases). The CDR3 runs to 14 residues. From germline, CDR1 is MGHRA and CDR2 YSYEKL. V gave up 7 bases and J gave up 8 bases, with 18 bases separating them. The CDR3 nucleotides read TGCGCCAGCAAACGACACCCGACAGGCGATGAGCAGTTCTTC. Translating it yields CASKRHPTGDEQFF.

The chain employs TRBV30 and TRBJ1-1; D unclear. Germline V gene data show CDR1 as GTSNPN and CDR2 as SVGIG (reference sequence). This CDR3 comprises 16 residues. The V and J ends lost 2 bases and 0 bases respectively, with 16 bases between them. CDR3 sequence (DNA): TGTGCCTGGAGTTTCGGCACGACGACGATGAACACTGAAGCTTTCTTT. It encodes CAWSFGTTTMNTEAFF.

The chain has TRBV5-1 and TRBJ2-3; 9 bases line up with TRBD2. Germline values: CDR1 SGHRS, CDR2 YFSETQ. With V trimmed by 0 bases and J by 6 bases, 8 bases remained unmatched. This CDR3 has 16 amino acids. In nucleotides, the CDR3 is TGCGCCAGCAGCTTGGGGGGGACTAGCCACTTTGATACGCAGTATTTT. Its translation is CASSLGGTSHFDTQYF. The variable domain in full, completed from reference TRBV5-1 and TRBJ2-3, reads KAGVTQTPRYLIKTRGQQVTLSCSPISGHRSVSWYQQTPGQGLQFLFEYFSETQRNKGNFPGRFSGRQFSNSRSEMNVSTLELGDSALYLCASSLGGTSHFDTQYFGPGTRLTVL.

The chain recombines TRBV14 with TRBJ1-6, with D perhaps matching TRBD1 (5 bases). Germline V gene lookup returns CDR1 SGHDN and CDR2 FVKESK. Between the trimmed V and J ends, which lost 2 bases and 9 bases, there was a span of 8 bases. The CDR3 contains 13 residues. CDR3 in DNA: TGTGCCAGCAGCCAACGACAGTTTTCACCCCTCCACTTT. Translating gives CASSQRQFSPLHF. The whole variable domain, filled in from reference TRBV14 and TRBJ1-6, reads EAGVTQFPSHSVIEKGQTVTLRCDPISGHDNLYWYRRVMGKEIKFLLHFVKESKQDESGMPNNRFLAERTGGTYSTLKVQPAELEDSGVYFCASSQRQFSPLHFGNGTRLTVT.

The table lists this clone with a count of one. This rearrangement joins TRBV18 to TRBJ2-2, with TRBD1 as a possible D gene (5 bases). The CDR3 runs to 17 residues. Germline loops: CDR1 KGHSH, CDR2 LQKENI. V was cut by 1 base and J by 2 bases, with 14 bases left in between. DNA of the CDR3: TGTGCCAGCTCACCACGGGTCTCCCAGGGCAACACCGGGGAGCTGTTTTTT. Its protein is CASSPRVSQGNTGELFF.

The rearrangement links TRBV18 to TRBJ1-5, with 9 bases matching TRBD1. This CDR3 is 14 amino acids long. Germline V gene lookup returns CDR1 KGHSH and CDR2 LQKENI. The V segment lost 4 bases and the J segment 4 bases; nucleotides outside the gene matches: 2. The CDR3 spells CASSHGQGNQPQHF. The CDR3, as DNA: TGTGCCAGCTCACACGGACAGGGGAATCAGCCCCAGCATTTT.

The V gene is TRBV9, the J gene TRBJ1-6; unclear D gene. CDR3 length: 15 amino acids. Germline CDR1 and CDR2: SGDLS and YYNGEE. The V gene lost 2 bases and the J gene lost 6 bases, with 12 bases spanning the gap. The CDR3 DNA sequence: TGTGCCAGCAGCGTTGGTGGGAGCTTTAATTCACCCCTCCACTTT. This codes for CASSVGGSFNSPLHF. The whole variable domain, filled in from reference TRBV9 and TRBJ1-6, reads DSGVTQTPKHLITATGQRVTLRCSPRSGDLSVYWYQQSLDQGLQFLIQYYNGEERAKGNILERFSAQQFPDLHSELNLSSLELGDSALYFCASSVGGSFNSPLHFGNGTRLTVT.

The gene calls are TRBV6-5 and TRBJ2-1; D is possibly TRBD1 (5 bases). CDR1 and CDR2 (germline): MNHEY, SVGAGI. The CDR3 totals 14 residues. The V end lost 2 bases, the J end lost 4 bases, and 9 bases lay between the germline ends. Here the CDR3 DNA reads TGTGCCAGCAGTTACCAGGGATCTTACAATGAGCAGTTCTTC. This encodes CASSYQGSYNEQFF.